This TCR beta chain was observed in a study of beta chain features in type 1 diabetes. V was cut by 0 bases and J by 2 bases, with 10 bases left in between. The CDR3 spans 15 residues. From germline, CDR1 is ENHRY and CDR2 SYGVKD. What was sequenced were expressed TCRB transcripts, since all of the isolated RNA had been reverse transcribed. Profiled with immunoSEQ multiplex PCR; TCRdb holds only in-frame clones, not every one. Of about 160,000 clones listed, 7.5% to 9.5% are singletons. To note about this clone: Its antigen is unidentified.

General study points: There were fewer insertions and more deletions at the VDJ junctions of type 1 diabetes patients. Patients' naive, central memory and Treg TCRB repertoires seemed closer to one another than those of healthy donors. Sequencing of cDNA might inflate the share of cells that strongly express TCR.

Input material: central memory CD4+ T cells from blood. The chain employs TRBV10-3 and TRBJ2-5, with D hard to call. This clonotype was sampled from a woman under 30 in good health. In DNA form, the CDR3 reads TGTGCCATCAGTGAGTCCCTGATTACACAAGAGACCCAGTACTTC. Protein product: CAISESLITQETQYF.